The 28 T cell receptor beta chains presented below share a single source sample, sequenced in a study of cytomegalovirus exposure and HLA in healthy donors. PCR amplification relied on 60 Vbeta primers (plus 13 Jbeta primers). Clones were sequenced by immunoSEQ multiplex PCR, and TCRdb holds only the in-frame ones, with some missing. The data include around 37,000 clones; the top ten clones carry roughly 5.8%. What was sequenced was PBMCs. Receptors were obtained from a human donor in good health.

This chain uses TRBV11-2 with TRBJ1-1, with D perhaps matching TRBD1 (5 bases). The CDR3 totals 15 residues. V lost 5 bases, J lost 0 bases, and 13 bases lay in between. Per germline, CDR1 SGHAT and CDR2 FQNNGV. CDR3 residues: CASSRNRGVNTEAFF. CDR3 in DNA: TGTGCCAGCAGCCGCAATCGGGGGGTGAACACTGAAGCTTTCTTT. The full variable domain, completed using reference TRBV11-2 and TRBJ1-1, is EAGVAQSPRYKIIEKRQSVAFWCNPISGHATLYWYQQILGQGPKLLIQFQNNGVVDDSQLPKDRFSAERLKGVDSTLKIQPAKLEDSAVYLCASSRNRGVNTEAFFGQGTRLTVV.

The rearrangement links TRBV2 to TRBJ2-2; D not certain. V lost 6 bases and J lost 0, with 8 bases in between. Germline assignment: CDR1 SNHLY and CDR2 FYNNEI. This CDR3 region has 14 residues. In DNA form, the CDR3 reads TGTGCCAGCAGACCCAGGCCGAACACCGGGGAGCTGTTTTTT. Translating it yields CASRPRPNTGELFF.

The chain has TRBV15 and TRBJ1-2, with D possibly TRBD1 on 5 matching bases. The length of the CDR3 is 14 residues. CDR1 and CDR2 (germline): LNHNV, YYDKDF (reference sequence). V lost 4 bases, J lost 7 bases, and 16 bases lay in between. The CDR3 nucleotides are TGTGCCACCAGCACCTTTAGCAGGGTGAGTGGCTACACCTTC. Translated, it gives CATSTFSRVSGYTF.

V is TRBV11-3 and J is TRBJ2-1; 9 bases are a match to TRBD1. The junction had 5 bases not matched to a gene; V was cut back by 5 bases and J by 6 bases. CDR1 is SGHNT, CDR2 YENEEA, per germline. The CDR3 loop spans 14 amino acids. CDR3 DNA sequence: TGTGCCAGCAGCCCGAGGGACAGGGTCAATGAGCAGTTCTTC. Protein: CASSPRDRVNEQFF.

Turning to this clone: Germline is not matched at one junction end, which may reflect a read error. The chain recombines TRBV28 with TRBJ2-1; D is undetermined. Germline V gives CDR1 MDHEN, CDR2 SYDVKM. CDR3 length: 17 residues. As DNA, the CDR3 is TGTGCCAGCAGCTCAATCCCCCGGGTTGGCTCCGACAATGAGCAGTTCTTC. Protein product: CASSSIPRVGSDNEQFF.

The rearrangement links TRBV6-4 to TRBJ2-7, with D possibly being TRBD2 (5 bases). CDR1 is MRHNA, CDR2 SNTAGT, per germline. The V gene lost 9 bases and the J gene lost 3 bases, with 12 bases spanning the gap. The CDR3 is made up of 12 amino acids. The CDR3 sequence is CARTGLHYEQYF. In nucleotides, the CDR3 is TGTGCCAGGACTGGACTCCACTACGAGCAGTACTTC.

The chain carries TRBV25-1 and TRBJ1-3, with a possible D match to TRBD1 (5 bases). Looked up from germline, CDR1 is MGHDK and CDR2 is SYGVNS. The V gene lost 5 bases and the J gene lost 0 bases, with 14 bases spanning the gap. CDR3 length equals 16 residues. CDR3 nucleotides: TGTGCCAGCAGTAGTTTTGGACAAAACTCTGGAAACACCATATATTTT. Encoded protein: CASSSFGQNSGNTIYF.

The rearrangement joins TRBV28 to TRBJ1-2; 12 bases match TRBD1. V was pared by 2 bases and J by 5 bases, with 9 bases of the junction left unmatched. The CDR3 totals 17 residues. CDR1 is MDHEN and CDR2 is SYDVKM in the germline V gene. DNA of the CDR3: TGTGCCAGCAGTTTAGGGGGACAGGGGGCTCGTTTTTATGGCTACACCTTC. Translated: CASSLGGQGARFYGYTF.

In DNA form, the CDR3 reads TGTGCCAGCAGCGTGGGAGCTACAGGGGATCAGCCCCAGCATTTT. Translated: CASSVGATGDQPQHF. The chain links TRBV9 to TRBJ1-5; 7 nucleotides line up with TRBD1. This CDR3 has 15 residues. Germline loops: CDR1 SGDLS, CDR2 YYNGEE. V shed 2 bases and J 5 bases; nucleotides not matched to a gene: 7.

The rearrangement links TRBV7-6 to TRBJ2-7; the D is unclear. The V end was cut by 1 base, the J end by 3 bases, with 10 bases between. The germline CDR1 and CDR2 sequences are SGHVS and FNYEAQ. The CDR3 length is 14 residues. The CDR3 loop is CASSLDDTVYEQYF. The CDR3 region has the DNA TGTGCCAGCAGCTTAGACGACACCGTCTACGAGCAGTACTTC.

The chain uses TRBV20-1 and TRBJ2-1; tentatively, D is TRBD1 (6 bases). In germline, CDR1 is DFQATT, CDR2 SNEGSKA (reference sequence). The CDR3 extends over 11 amino acids. V shed 6 bases and J shed 8 bases, with 11 bases lying between them. CDR3 sequence: CSAPNRDEQFF. In DNA, the CDR3 is TGCAGTGCCCCCAACAGGGATGAGCAGTTCTTC.

The rearrangement joins TRBV18 to TRBJ1-5; 8 bases are shared with TRBD1. The germline V gene encodes CDR1 KGHSH and CDR2 LQKENI. The CDR3 runs 15 residues. The junction had 3 bases not matched to a gene; V was cut back by 3 bases and J by 2 bases. This chain's CDR3 is CASSPATGGNQPQHF. For the CDR3, the DNA is TGTGCCAGCTCACCGGCGACAGGGGGCAATCAGCCCCAGCATTTT.

This rearrangement joins TRBV30 to TRBJ1-1, with 9 bases that match TRBD1. The CDR3 covers 17 residues. V shed 2 bases, J shed 5 bases, and the junction held 15 bases outside the gene matches. Germline CDR1 and CDR2: GTSNPN and SVGIG (reference sequence). The CDR3 nucleotides read TGTGCCTGGAGTACTACCCTACAGGGGGCGCCCCCGACTGAAGCTTTCTTT. Protein: CAWSTTLQGAPPTEAFF. Variable domain in full (rest from reference TRBV30 and TRBJ1-1): SQTIHQWPATLVQPVGSPLSLECTVEGTSNPNLYWYRQAAGRGLQLLFYSVGIGQISSEVPQNLSASRPQDRQFILSSKKLLLSDSGFYLCAWSTTLQGAPPTEAFFGQGTRLTVV.

This sequence joins TRBV2 and TRBJ2-7; 8 positions agree with TRBD1. Germline values: CDR1 SNHLY, CDR2 FYNNEI. Unmatched junction bases numbered 9, after V lost 7 bases and J lost 4 bases. CDR3 size: 14 residues. The DNA of the CDR3 is TGTGCCAGCAATGGACAGGGTCCCCTTTACGAGCAGTACTTC. Its translation: CASNGQGPLYEQYF. Together with reference TRBV2 and TRBJ2-7, the CDR3 gives the full variable domain: EPEVTQTPSHQVTQMGQEVILRCVPISNHLYFYWYRQILGQKVEFLVSFYNNEISEKSEIFDDQFSVERPDGSNFTLKIRSTKLEDSAMYFCASNGQGPLYEQYFGPGTRLTVT.

The CDR3: CASSLGAGVTGGQETQYF. The CDR3 region has the DNA TGTGCCAGCAGCCTGGGGGCTGGGGTGACGGGGGGGCAGGAGACCCAGTACTTC. This chain links TRBV4-2 with TRBJ2-5, with TRBD2 matching over 8 bases. V shed 4 bases and J 5 bases; nucleotides not matched to a gene: 18. Germline CDR1 is LGHNA and CDR2 is YNFKEQ. This CDR3 spans 18 amino acids.

The chain carries TRBV7-9 and TRBJ1-1, with a weak D call TRBD1 (5 bases). Germline CDR1 is SEHNR and CDR2 is FQNEAQ (reference sequence). This CDR3 spans 14 amino acids. V was cut by 2 bases and J by 2 bases, with 9 bases left in between. The CDR3 DNA sequence: TGTGCCAGCAGCTTAAGGGGCAGCAACACTGAAGCTTTCTTT. Its translation: CASSLRGSNTEAFF. Drawing the rest from reference TRBV7-9 and TRBJ1-1, the complete variable domain is DTGVSQNPRHKITKRGQNVTFRCDPISEHNRLYWYRQTLGQGPEFLTYFQNEAQLEKSRLLSDRFSAERPKGSFSTLEIQRTEQGDSAMYLCASSLRGSNTEAFFGQGTRLTVV.

The rearrangement links TRBV7-9 to TRBJ1-1; TRBD1 is a possible D gene (5 bases). The CDR3 extends over 15 amino acids. CDR1 and CDR2 (germline): SEHNR, FQNEAQ (reference sequence). Trimming left V 5 bases short and J 1 base short, with 14 bases between. CDR3 in DNA: TGTGCCAGCAGCGCGGCCCTGGGGGGGAACACTGAAGCTTTCTTT. It translates to CASSAALGGNTEAFF.

The chain is built from TRBV27 and TRBJ1-2; unclear D gene. Germline CDR1 is MNHEY and CDR2 is SMNVEV (reference sequence). The germline V and J ends were trimmed by 3 bases and 3 bases, with 20 bases remaining between them. The CDR3 is 17 amino acids. The CDR3 DNA is TGTGCCAGCAGTTTTTCCCCCGCAGCAGGCTTCCACTATGGCTACACCTTC. Translated: CASSFSPAAGFHYGYTF.

J is TRBJ1-1 and V is TRBV28, with D unclear. Trimming took 2 bases from V and 2 from J, leaving 18 bases between them. CDR1 and CDR2 from the germline V gene are MDHEN and SYDVKM. The CDR3 has 17 amino acids. DNA of the CDR3: TGTGCCAGCAGTTTAATCGAGGCGCGAAGTACTAACACTGAAGCTTTCTTT. Protein: CASSLIEARSTNTEAFF.

The gene calls are TRBV4-1 and TRBJ2-3; D remains ambiguous. From germline, CDR1 is MGHRA and CDR2 YSYEKL. Between the trimmed V and J ends, which lost 2 bases and 2 bases, there was a span of 5 bases. The CDR3 spans 13 residues. CDR3 in DNA: TGCGCCAGCAGCCAACAGGACACAGATACGCAGTATTTT. It codes for CASSQQDTDTQYF.

This chain uses TRBV5-1 with TRBJ2-7; the match to TRBD1 covers 10 bases. The junction had 7 bases not matched to a gene; V was cut back by 4 bases and J by 6 bases. CDR3 size: 14 residues. Germline loops: CDR1 SGHRS, CDR2 YFSETQ. The CDR3 region has the DNA TGCGCCAGCAGCCTCCGGGACAGGGGTTCCGAGCAGTACTTC. Translated, it gives CASSLRDRGSEQYF.

The chain recombines TRBV14 with TRBJ2-3, with 10 bases matching TRBD1. V shed 1 base, J shed 4 bases, and the junction held 5 bases outside the gene matches. CDR3 length equals 16 residues. CDR1 and CDR2 (germline): SGHDN, FVKESK. The CDR3 sequence: CASSQGTGGLPDTQYF. The CDR3 region has the DNA TGTGCCAGCAGCCAAGGGACAGGGGGTCTCCCAGATACGCAGTATTTT.

CDR3 protein: CASSMIDRWTNTEAFF. In DNA form, the CDR3 reads TGTGCCAGCAGCATGATAGACAGGTGGACGAACACTGAAGCTTTCTTT. This chain uses TRBV5-6 with TRBJ1-1, with D perhaps TRBD1 (6 bases). The V end lost 4 bases, the J end lost 1 base, and 17 bases lay between the germline ends. The CDR3 length is 16 residues. Germline values: CDR1 SGHDT, CDR2 YYEEEE. The whole variable domain, remainder taken from reference TRBV5-6 and TRBJ1-1, is DAGVTQSPTHLIKTRGQQVTLRCSPKSGHDTVSWYQQALGQGPQFIFQYYEEEERQRGNFPDRFSGHQFPNYSSELNVNALLLGDSALYLCASSMIDRWTNTEAFFGQGTRLTVV.

CDR3 sequence reads: CASSYKLGGDTGDTEAFF. CDR3 coding DNA: TGTGCCAGCAGCTATAAATTGGGTGGGGACACAGGGGACACTGAAGCTTTCTTT. V and J are TRBV28 and TRBJ1-1, with TRBD1 matching 7 bases. The CDR3 spans 18 residues. V was pared by 6 bases and J by 3 bases, with 19 bases of the junction left unmatched. In germline, CDR1 is MDHEN, CDR2 SYDVKM.

In DNA form, the CDR3 reads TGTGCCAGCAGCTCGGCCGGAGGCACCATATATTTT. The encoded protein is CASSSAGGTIYF. The V and J genes are TRBV6-5 and TRBJ1-3; no firm D call. This CDR3 has 12 amino acids. Germline V gene lookup returns CDR1 MNHEY and CDR2 SVGAGI. V was pared by 6 bases and J by 9 bases, with 12 bases between.

The chain carries TRBV6-1 and TRBJ1-1; D may be TRBD1 (6 bases). From germline, CDR1 is MNHNS and CDR2 SASEGT. CDR3 length: 15 amino acids. V was shortened by 4 bases and J by 0 bases, with 12 bases between the two germline ends. Here the CDR3 reads CASSAGQGLNTEAFF. In DNA form, the CDR3 reads TGTGCCAGCAGTGCAGGGCAGGGGTTGAACACTGAAGCTTTCTTT.

The V gene is TRBV7-7, the J gene TRBJ2-2, with TRBD1 matching 9 bases. The CDR3 is 14 residues long. Germline V lookup: CDR1 SSHAT, CDR2 FNYEAQ (reference sequence). The ends lost 4 bases at V and 4 bases at J; junction bases unmatched: 1. DNA for the CDR3: TGTGCCAGCAGCTCGGACAGGGGCACCGGGGAGCTGTTTTTT. This gives the protein CASSSDRGTGELFF.

The V call is TRBV18, the J call TRBJ2-5; 7 bases map to TRBD1. The DNA end is more similar to TRBJ2-7, so the J call may be wrong. The CDR3 contains 15 residues. Germline CDR1 KGHSH, CDR2 LQKENI. CDR3: CATSPGSDRNYEQYF. The CDR3 nucleotides are TGTGCCACCTCCCCCGGTTCGGACAGGAATTACGAGCAGTACTTC.